Listed below are T cell receptor beta chains from one sample, sequenced in a study of cytomegalovirus exposure and HLA in healthy donors. Profiling relied on immunoSEQ multiplex PCR, and the TCRdb table lists in-frame clones only, not all of them. The data hold roughly 180,000 clones, with 70% to 90% observed a single time. The sample was PBMCs. The receptor set was obtained from a young man in good health and CMV-seropositive. Both conserved end residues are trimmed from each CDR3. The size field is filled for only some rows; it gives once, few, many or a size class.

v_call clone_size cdr3_aa
TRBV30 - AWSVSQGRTEAF
TRBV6-5 - ASSYSDPGQYNEQF
TRBV11-2 once ASSPLSNLLNEQF
TRBV5-1 - ASSLRQGDDGYT
TRBV7-8 - ASSSGQGLTGEQF
TRBV6-5 few ASSLDRGRTEQY
TRBV19 - ASHTRGGSGANVLT
TRBV9 - ASSPPGSSYNEQF
TRBV9 - ASSVDISTHEQY
TRBV4-3 few ASSQEVHLLRISGNTEAF
TRBV5-1 - ASSLDGTEYNEQF
TRBV19 - ASSPQLAGVSTDTQY
TRBV7-6 - ASSLAGVDSGNTIY
TRBV5-4 - ASRRRDRGLDEQF
TRBV7-2 once ASSFDIGSYNEQF
TRBV19 - ASSISVWTRNGTDTQY
TRBV6-6 few ASSYPIGEQY
TRBV21-1 - ASSPYVVTQY
TRBV6-6 once ASSYLAGGPDNEQF
TRBV4-3 - ASSQAPNSPLH
TRBV7-8 - ASSTNTGTGSYEQY
TRBV7-9 once ASTKEQGTNYGYT
TRBV6-5 - ASSYGATDYGYT
TRBV7-2 - ASSFRGTVNTGELF
TRBV6-5 - ASSRDAYEQY
TRBV13 - ASSLAGNTGELF
TRBV4-3 few ASSQVGTAVYEQY
TRBV2 - ASSEASTGFQTNEQF
TRBV5-1 - ASSSLLAGDTQY
TRBV6-1 - ASMAGGSLNEQF
TRBV23-1 - ASSRIPGERETQY
TRBV29-1 few SGKQGSTEAF
TRBV19 once ASSDGGDRVLENTGELF
TRBV9 - ASSPWIATNTDTQY
TRBV12-5 - ASGPDRNSPLH
TRBV2 - ASSDQGPQPQH
TRBV7-3 - ASSLGPPGTAKETQY
TRBV7-3 - ASSFGREETQY
TRBV5-1 - ASSLTEGGTEAF
TRBV10-2 - ASSRDFNSNQPQH
TRBV5-1 few ASSLTGGKAGELF
TRBV20-1 - SYSFTDTQY
TRBV25-1 - ASSFNRDWETQY
TRBV6-5 - ASSRGWEETQY
TRBV27 - ASSLLDRGITYEQY
TRBV19 once ASSLGQSSSYNEQF
TRBV10-1 - ASSERQGGEQY
TRBV5-1 - ASSLGQGARGYT